The 20 T cell receptor beta chains below come from one sample, sequenced in a study of shared clonotypes between healthy human individuals. TCRdb's copy holds only in-frame clones and misses some; the assay was immunoSEQ multiplex PCR. The repertoire includes more than 1.2 million clones, about 98.5% of them detected once, and approximately 0.4% sits in the top ten. Sequences were obtained from naive CD4+ T cells sorted from blood. Specified subset: CD45RA+ positively selected. These TCRs come from a man aged 30-40 years in good health.

The rearrangement joins TRBV5-1 to TRBJ2-7, with 7 bases lining up with TRBD1. The V gene end was trimmed by 3 bases and the J gene end by 0 bases; junction bases not matched to a gene: 6. The CDR3 is 15 residues long. Germline CDR1 SGHRS, CDR2 YFSETQ. CDR3 nucleotides: TGCGCCAGCAGCTCGGGGACAGTATCCTCCTACGAGCAGTACTTC. This encodes CASSSGTVSSYEQYF.

This rearrangement joins TRBV5-1 to TRBJ2-3; TRBD2 is a possible D gene (6 bases). The CDR3 spans 17 residues. The V gene's germline CDR1 is SGHRS and CDR2 YFSETQ. Between the trimmed V and J ends, which lost 0 bases and 2 bases, there was a span of 16 bases. The CDR3 is CASSLGAAGTNTDTQYF. The DNA of the CDR3 is TGCGCCAGCAGCTTGGGGGCGGCGGGAACCAACACAGATACGCAGTATTTT.

This chain joins TRBV10-1 and TRBJ2-7; 7 nucleotides align to TRBD1. After removal of 10 bases from V and 2 bases from J, the junction contained 11 bases not matched to a gene. There are 14 residues in the CDR3. CDR1 and CDR2 (germline): WNHNN, SYGVQD (reference sequence). CDR3 region: CAKGRRDRTYEQYF. The CDR3 nucleotides are TGCGCCAAAGGACGACGGGACAGAACCTACGAGCAGTACTTC.

This chain uses TRBV28 with TRBJ1-5, with a possible D match to TRBD1 (6 bases). V was clipped by 2 bases and J by 3 bases, with 11 bases between them. This CDR3 is 15 amino acids long. Germline values: CDR1 MDHEN, CDR2 SYDVKM. The CDR3 DNA reads TGTGCCAGCAGTTTACCAACAGGGTACAATCAGCCCCAGCATTTT. Translating it yields CASSLPTGYNQPQHF.

The chain has TRBV9 and TRBJ1-5; possible D gene TRBD1, 5 bases. Germline CDR1 and CDR2: SGDLS and YYNGEE. The CDR3 contains 15 residues. V was trimmed by 0 bases and J by 2 bases, leaving 9 bases between them. Here the CDR3 reads CASSVEGKGNQPQHF. The DNA for the CDR3 is TGTGCCAGCAGCGTAGAGGGGAAGGGCAATCAGCCCCAGCATTTT.

CDR3 in DNA: TGCGCCAGCAGCTTGGTCGGGACAGGGGACAATTTGTTTTTT. Protein: CASSLVGTGDNLFF. V is TRBV5-1 and J is TRBJ1-4; TRBD1 matches at 10 bases. V trimming: 0 bases; J trimming: 15 bases; junction bases outside the gene matches: 8. The germline V gene encodes CDR1 SGHRS and CDR2 YFSETQ. The CDR3 contains 14 residues.

The CDR3, as DNA: TGTGCCAGCACCCTATTGACAGGTAGCACAGATACGCAGTATTTT. This translates into CASTLLTGSTDTQYF. The chain employs TRBV2 and TRBJ2-3; the D gene is possibly TRBD1 (6 bases). This CDR3 is 15 amino acids long. V was clipped by 7 bases and J by 0 bases, with 14 bases between them. Germline CDR1 is SNHLY and CDR2 is FYNNEI.

The rearrangement uses TRBV5-4 and TRBJ2-5; TRBD2 matches at 8 bases. Germline V gene sequence: CDR1 SGHNT, CDR2 YYREEE (reference sequence). V shed 5 bases and J 4 bases; nucleotides not matched to a gene: 4. CDR3 size: 13 residues. The chain's CDR3 is CASSTTSGETQYF. The CDR3, as DNA: TGTGCCAGCAGTACTACTAGCGGAGAGACCCAGTACTTC. Using reference TRBV5-4 and TRBJ2-5 for the parts outside the CDR3, the full variable domain is ETGVTQSPTHLIKTRGQQVTLRCSSQSGHNTVSWYQQALGQGPQFIFQYYREEENGRGNFPPRFSGLQFPNYSSELNVNALELDDSALYLCASSTTSGETQYFGPGTRLLVL.

V usage is TRBV4-3 and J usage is TRBJ2-3; D is uncertain. V was clipped by 0 bases and J by 0 bases, with 7 bases between them. In germline, CDR1 is LGHNA, CDR2 YSLEER. This CDR3 is built from 15 residues. The CDR3 reads CASSQDSPSTDTQYF. Written as DNA, the CDR3 is TGCGCCAGCAGCCAAGATTCCCCCAGCACAGATACGCAGTATTTT.

This clone was observed once. The J gene is TRBJ1-5, the V gene TRBV27; D unresolved. Germline-derived CDR1 and CDR2 are MNHEY and SMNVEV (reference sequence). V was pared by 2 bases and J by 10 bases, with 15 bases between. The CDR3 is 14 residues long. Written as DNA, the CDR3 is TGTGCCAGCAGTTTAAACGGTGGATTATATCCCCAGCATTTT. Amino acids: CASSLNGGLYPQHF.

This clone has a single count. The chain employs TRBV9 and TRBJ1-5; D uncertain. V lost 4 bases to trimming and J lost 6 bases, with 11 bases between them. CDR1 is SGDLS and CDR2 is YYNGEE in the germline V gene. The CDR3 length is 13 residues. CDR3 sequence: CASSSLDGQPQHF. The CDR3 region has the DNA TGTGCCAGCAGCTCACTTGACGGTCAGCCCCAGCATTTT.

Note on this clone: Other DNA sequences in this sample translate to the same CDR3. The chain employs TRBV10-3 and TRBJ2-3; possible D gene TRBD2, 6 bases. The CDR3 has 15 amino acids. Germline V CDR1 and CDR2: ENHRY, SYGVKD. Trimming pared 0 bases from V and 0 bases from J, leaving 7 bases between. The CDR3: CAISESSGSTDTQYF. DNA of the CDR3: TGTGCCATCAGTGAGTCAAGCGGGAGCACAGATACGCAGTATTTT.

CDR3 DNA sequence: TGTGCCATCAGTTCCTATGCTGGGGGAGTAGTCCACGAGCAGTACTTC. This codes for CAISSYAGGVVHEQYF. This sequence joins TRBV10-3 and TRBJ2-7; D tentatively reads TRBD1 or TRBD2 (5 bases each). The V end was cut by 5 bases, the J end by 5 bases, with 22 bases between. CDR3 length: 16 amino acids. Germline values: CDR1 ENHRY, CDR2 SYGVKD.

In its sample, this clone was seen once. The CDR3 region is CASSPYRDRGSHNYGYTF. CDR3 bases: TGCGCCAGCAGCCCTTACCGGGACAGGGGTTCCCATAACTATGGCTACACCTTC. The chain carries TRBV5-1 and TRBJ1-2, with 10 positions matching TRBD1. CDR3 length: 18 amino acids. CDR1 and CDR2 from the germline V gene are SGHRS and YFSETQ. V dropped 4 bases and J dropped 1; count of bases not matched to a gene: 13.

The genes are TRBV13 and TRBJ2-1, with unresolved D. V lost 5 bases and J 8 bases, leaving 13 bases between the germline ends. Germline assignment: CDR1 PRHDT and CDR2 FYEKMQ (reference sequence). The CDR3 is 13 residues long. This CDR3 is CASSPPYDHEQFF. The CDR3 nucleotides are TGTGCCAGCAGCCCCCCTTATGACCATGAGCAGTTCTTC.

The chain links TRBV6-4 to TRBJ1-1; 9 bases agree with TRBD1. CDR1 is MRHNA and CDR2 is SNTAGT in the germline V gene. The V segment lost 4 bases and the J segment 1 base; nucleotides outside the gene matches: 4. The CDR3 extends over 15 amino acids. CDR3 protein: CASSAGTGPNTEAFF. CDR3 DNA: TGTGCCAGCAGTGCCGGGACAGGGCCGAACACTGAAGCTTTCTTT.

V usage is TRBV5-8 and J usage is TRBJ2-1; 9 bases line up with TRBD2. Trimming cost V 1 base and J 15 bases; bases outside gene matches: 5. Germline V gene sequence: CDR1 SGHTS, CDR2 YDEGEE. There are 12 residues in the CDR3. The CDR3 nucleotides are TGTGCCAGCAGCTTGAGTAGCGGGAGTCGGTTCTTC. Translating it yields CASSLSSGSRFF.

The V and J genes are TRBV20-1 and TRBJ1-1, with D unresolved. The CDR3 sequence is 10 residues long. Germline V CDR1 and CDR2: DFQATT, SNEGSKA (reference sequence). CDR3 sequence: CTPRDTEAFF. In DNA form, the CDR3 reads TGCACCCCGCGGGACACTGAAGCTTTCTTT.

The CDR3 coding sequence is TGTGCCAGCAGCTTAGATGGGACAGGGACCGAGACCCAGTACTTC. Protein: CASSLDGTGTETQYF. The chain uses TRBV7-8 and TRBJ2-5; 9 nucleotides align to TRBD1. This CDR3 spans 15 amino acids. V gave up 1 base and J gave up 5 bases; unmatched junction bases: 5. The germline V gene has CDR1 SGHVS and CDR2 FQNEAQ.

The V and J genes are TRBV2 and TRBJ2-2, with TRBD2 as a possible D gene (5 bases). This CDR3 region has 16 residues. V was cut by 5 bases and J by 3 bases, with 16 bases left in between. Germline V gene lookup returns CDR1 SNHLY and CDR2 FYNNEI. The CDR3 region is CASSLSLARYTGELFF. The CDR3 DNA follows: TGTGCCAGCAGTTTGAGTTTAGCGAGGTACACCGGGGAGCTGTTTTTT.